This T cell receptor beta chain is from a study of blood T cell repertoires in COVID-19. Whole-study context: Italy, Spain and the United States were the sources of the convalescent and acute COVID-19 samples. Sources were T cells, B-cell-depleted T cells, or PBMCs; the material itself was cDNA or gDNA.

CDR1 is SGDLS, CDR2 YYNGEE, per germline. The CDR3 is 16 residues long. Deletions cut 0 bases from V and 0 bases from J, with 13 bases between. In the authors' methods: Reference gene primers were amplified, and this amplification served to estimate nucleated cell counts. The protocol was immunoSEQ multiplex PCR, while the TCRdb copy is restricted to in-frame clones and leaves out a portion. V, J and clone size derive from that table, while D and trimming were established from the DNA sequence. The table has 87,000 or so clones, roughly 80% seen once. The receptor was derived from an elderly woman with active or convalescent COVID-19. The chain has TRBV9 and TRBJ2-7; tentatively, D is TRBD1 (7 bases). Material: peripheral blood. The CDR3 DNA reads TGTGCCAGCAGCGTAGGCCCCCAGGGGGGCTCCTACGAGCAGTACTTC. Translated, it gives CASSVGPQGGSYEQYF.